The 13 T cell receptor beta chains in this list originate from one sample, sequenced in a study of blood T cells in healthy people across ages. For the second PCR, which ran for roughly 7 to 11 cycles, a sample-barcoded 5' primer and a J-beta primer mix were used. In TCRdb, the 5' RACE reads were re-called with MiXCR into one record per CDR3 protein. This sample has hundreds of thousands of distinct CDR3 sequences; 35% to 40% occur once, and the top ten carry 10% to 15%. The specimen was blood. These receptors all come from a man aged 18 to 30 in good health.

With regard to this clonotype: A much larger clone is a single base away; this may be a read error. The DNA of the CDR3 is TGCGGTGCTAAAACTAGCGGGGTTGCAGATACGCAGTATTTT. It encodes CGAKTSGVADTQYF. The chain carries TRBV20-1 and TRBJ2-3; 10 bases align to TRBD2. Germline V gives CDR1 DFQATT, CDR2 SNEGSKA (reference sequence). CDR3 size: 14 residues.

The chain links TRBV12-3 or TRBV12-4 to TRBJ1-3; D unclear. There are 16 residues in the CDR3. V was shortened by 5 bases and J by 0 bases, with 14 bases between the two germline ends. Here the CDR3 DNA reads TGTGCCAGCAGTCACCGGACCGGCAACTCTGGAAACACCATATATTTT. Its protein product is CASSHRTGNSGNTIYF.

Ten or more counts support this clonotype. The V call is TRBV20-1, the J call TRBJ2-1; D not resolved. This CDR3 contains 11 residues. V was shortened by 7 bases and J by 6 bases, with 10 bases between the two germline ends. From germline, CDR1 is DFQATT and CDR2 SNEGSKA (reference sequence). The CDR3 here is CSVRVTNEQFF. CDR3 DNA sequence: TGCAGTGTGAGAGTTACCAATGAGCAGTTCTTC.

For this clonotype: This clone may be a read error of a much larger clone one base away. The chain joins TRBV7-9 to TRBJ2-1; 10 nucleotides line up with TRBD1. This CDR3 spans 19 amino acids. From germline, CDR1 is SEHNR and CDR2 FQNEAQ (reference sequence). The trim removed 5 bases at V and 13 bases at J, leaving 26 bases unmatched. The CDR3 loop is CASSHGTGEDHLAKNIQFF. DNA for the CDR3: TGTGCCAGCAGCCATGGGACAGGGGAGGACCATCTAGCCAAAAACATTCAGTTCTTC.

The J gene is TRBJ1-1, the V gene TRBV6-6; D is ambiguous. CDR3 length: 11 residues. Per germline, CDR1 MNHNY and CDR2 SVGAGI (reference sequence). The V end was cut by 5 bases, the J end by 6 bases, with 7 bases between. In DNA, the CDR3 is TGTGCCAGCAGTGAAACAGCTGAAGCTTTCTTT. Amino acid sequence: CASSETAEAFF.

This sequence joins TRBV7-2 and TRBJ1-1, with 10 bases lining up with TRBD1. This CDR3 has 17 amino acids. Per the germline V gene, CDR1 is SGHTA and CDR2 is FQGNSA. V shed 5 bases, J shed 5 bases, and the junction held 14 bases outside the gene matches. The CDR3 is CASSPQRDRGRGTEAFF. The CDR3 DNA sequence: TGTGCCAGCAGCCCGCAGCGGGACAGGGGACGGGGTACTGAAGCTTTCTTT.

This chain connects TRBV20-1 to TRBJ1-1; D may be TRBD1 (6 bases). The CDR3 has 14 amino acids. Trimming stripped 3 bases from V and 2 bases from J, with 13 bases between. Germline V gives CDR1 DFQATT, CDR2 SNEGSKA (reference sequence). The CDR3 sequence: CSARVQGPNTEAFF. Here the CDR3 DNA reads TGCAGTGCTAGGGTACAGGGACCTAACACTGAAGCTTTCTTT.

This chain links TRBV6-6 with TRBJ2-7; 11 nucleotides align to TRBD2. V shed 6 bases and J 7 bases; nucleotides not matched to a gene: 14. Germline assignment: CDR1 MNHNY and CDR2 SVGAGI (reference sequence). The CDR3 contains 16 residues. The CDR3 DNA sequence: TGTGCCAGCAGACGGTCCGCTAGCGGGGGGTACAATGAGCAGTACTTC. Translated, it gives CASRRSASGGYNEQYF.

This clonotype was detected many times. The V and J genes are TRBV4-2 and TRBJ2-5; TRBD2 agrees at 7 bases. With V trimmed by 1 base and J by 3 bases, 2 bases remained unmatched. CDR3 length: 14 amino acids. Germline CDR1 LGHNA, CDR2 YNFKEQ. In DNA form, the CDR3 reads TGTGCCAGCAGCCAAGTGGGAGGGGAAGAGACCCAGTACTTC. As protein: CASSQVGGEETQYF.

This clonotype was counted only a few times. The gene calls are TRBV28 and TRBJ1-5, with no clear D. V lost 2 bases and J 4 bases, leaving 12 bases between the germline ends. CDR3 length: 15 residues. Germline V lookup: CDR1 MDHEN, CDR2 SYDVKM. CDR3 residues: CASSLLGSRNQPQHF. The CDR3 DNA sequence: TGTGCCAGCAGTTTACTAGGGTCTAGGAATCAGCCCCAGCATTTT.

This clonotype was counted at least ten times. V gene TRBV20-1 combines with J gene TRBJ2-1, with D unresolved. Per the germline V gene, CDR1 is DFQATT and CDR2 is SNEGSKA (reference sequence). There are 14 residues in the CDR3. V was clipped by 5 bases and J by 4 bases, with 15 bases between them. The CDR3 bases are TGCAGTGCTTCGAGCGTCCGCCGGTACAATGAGCAGTTCTTC. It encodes CSASSVRRYNEQFF.

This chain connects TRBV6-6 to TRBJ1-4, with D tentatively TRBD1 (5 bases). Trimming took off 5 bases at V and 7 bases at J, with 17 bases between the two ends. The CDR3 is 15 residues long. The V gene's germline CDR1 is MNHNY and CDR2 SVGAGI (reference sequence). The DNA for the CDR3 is TGTGCCAGCAGTATTAAAGCAGGGAGAACTGAAAAACTGTTTTTT. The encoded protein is CASSIKAGRTEKLFF.

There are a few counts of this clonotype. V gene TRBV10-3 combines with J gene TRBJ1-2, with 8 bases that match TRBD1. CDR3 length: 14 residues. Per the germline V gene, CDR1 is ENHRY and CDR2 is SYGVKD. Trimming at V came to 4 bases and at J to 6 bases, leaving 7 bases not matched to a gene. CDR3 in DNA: TGTGCCATCAGTGTTGTTGCAGGGGGCCATGGCTACACCTTC. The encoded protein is CAISVVAGGHGYTF.